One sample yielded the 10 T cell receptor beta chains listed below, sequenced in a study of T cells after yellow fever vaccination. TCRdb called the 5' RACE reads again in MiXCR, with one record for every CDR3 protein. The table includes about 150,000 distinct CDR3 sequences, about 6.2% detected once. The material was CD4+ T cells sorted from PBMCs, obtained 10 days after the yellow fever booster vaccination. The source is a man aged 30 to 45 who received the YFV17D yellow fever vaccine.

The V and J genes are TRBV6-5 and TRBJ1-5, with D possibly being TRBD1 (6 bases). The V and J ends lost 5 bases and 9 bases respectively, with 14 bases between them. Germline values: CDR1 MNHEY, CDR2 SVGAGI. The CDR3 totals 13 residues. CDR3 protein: CASSTPQGWPQHF. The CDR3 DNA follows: TGTGCCAGCAGTACTCCCCAGGGGTGGCCCCAGCATTTT.

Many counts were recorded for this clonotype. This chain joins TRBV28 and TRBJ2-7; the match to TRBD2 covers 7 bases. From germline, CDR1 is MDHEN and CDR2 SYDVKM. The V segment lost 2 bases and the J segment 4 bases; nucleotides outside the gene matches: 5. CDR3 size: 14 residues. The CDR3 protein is CASSLAGAGYEQYF. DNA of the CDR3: TGTGCCAGCAGTTTAGCGGGAGCGGGATACGAGCAGTACTTC.

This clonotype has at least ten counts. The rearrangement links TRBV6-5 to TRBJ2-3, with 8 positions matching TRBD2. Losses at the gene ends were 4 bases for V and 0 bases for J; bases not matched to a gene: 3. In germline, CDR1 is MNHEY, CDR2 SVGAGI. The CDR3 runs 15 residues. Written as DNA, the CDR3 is TGTGCCAGCAGTTCTCCTAGCGGGAGCACAGATACGCAGTATTTT. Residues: CASSSPSGSTDTQYF.

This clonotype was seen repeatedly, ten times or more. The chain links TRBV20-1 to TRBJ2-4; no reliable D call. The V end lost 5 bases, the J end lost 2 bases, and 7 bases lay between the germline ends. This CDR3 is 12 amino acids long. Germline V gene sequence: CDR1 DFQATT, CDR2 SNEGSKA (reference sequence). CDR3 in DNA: TGCAGTGCTGGTCGTTCCAAAAACATTCAGTACTTC. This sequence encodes CSAGRSKNIQYF.

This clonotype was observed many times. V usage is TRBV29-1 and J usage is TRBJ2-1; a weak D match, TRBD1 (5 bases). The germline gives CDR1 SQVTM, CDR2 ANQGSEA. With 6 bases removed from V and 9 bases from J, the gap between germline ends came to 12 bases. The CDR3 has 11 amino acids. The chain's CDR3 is CSVQDLAEQFF. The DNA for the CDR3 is TGCAGCGTACAGGATTTAGCTGAGCAGTTCTTC.

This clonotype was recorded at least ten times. CDR3 amino acids: CASSKSGTYSYEQYF. CDR3 in DNA: TGTGCCAGCAGTAAGTCCGGGACTTACTCCTACGAGCAGTACTTC. V gene TRBV12-3 or TRBV12-4 combines with J gene TRBJ2-7, with D possibly matching TRBD2 (6 bases). Trimming stripped 5 bases from V and 0 bases from J, with 14 bases between. The CDR3 has 15 amino acids.

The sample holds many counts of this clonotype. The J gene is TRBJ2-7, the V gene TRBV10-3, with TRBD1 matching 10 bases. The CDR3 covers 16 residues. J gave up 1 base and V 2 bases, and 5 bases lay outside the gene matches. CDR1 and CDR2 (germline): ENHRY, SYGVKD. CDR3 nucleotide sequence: TGTGCCATCAGTGAGCCCGGACAGGGGGATTCCTACGAGCAGTACTTC. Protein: CAISEPGQGDSYEQYF.

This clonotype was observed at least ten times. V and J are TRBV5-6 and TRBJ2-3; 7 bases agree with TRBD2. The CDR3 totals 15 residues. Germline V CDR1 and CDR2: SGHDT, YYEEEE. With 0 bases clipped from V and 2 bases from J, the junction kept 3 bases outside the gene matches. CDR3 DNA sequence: TGTGCCAGCAGCTTGGGACTAGCTGCCACAGATACGCAGTATTTT. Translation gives CASSLGLAATDTQYF.

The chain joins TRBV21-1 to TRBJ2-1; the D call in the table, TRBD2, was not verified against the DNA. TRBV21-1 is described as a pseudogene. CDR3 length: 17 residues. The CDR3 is CARLGAGGLAEDNEQFF. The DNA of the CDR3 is TGTGCCAGACTCGGGGCAGGCGGACTAGCGGAGGACAATGAGCAGTTCTTC.

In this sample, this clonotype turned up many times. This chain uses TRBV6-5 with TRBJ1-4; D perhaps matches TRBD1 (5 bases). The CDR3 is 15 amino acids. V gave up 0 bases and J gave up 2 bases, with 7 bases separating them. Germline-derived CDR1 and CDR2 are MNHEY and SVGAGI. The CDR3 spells CASSYSGRTNEKLFF. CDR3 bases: TGTGCCAGCAGTTACTCGGGACGGACTAATGAAAAACTGTTTTTT.